The subject of this entry is one T cell receptor (beta chain). Its antigen remains unknown. The sample is drawn from a study of high-grade serous ovarian cancer treatment subgroups. Study context: Samples averaged approximately 13,000 reads and several thousand unique TCR beta rearrangements.

Study conclusions and caveats: Tumors within one patient showed repertoire similarity of about 0.095 to 0.85. Without spatial data, bulk sequencing limits insight into HGSC tumor diversity. TCR relatedness rose with neoantigen level and trended with mutation load.

The V gene lost 3 bases and the J gene lost 8 bases, with 13 bases spanning the gap. From germline, CDR1 is KGHSH and CDR2 LQKENI. The CDR3 length is 13 residues. The tumor samples were collected prior to definitive surgery or chemotherapy. Using immunoSEQ multiplex PCR, the repertoire was profiled, and TCRdb retains in-frame clones only, with some absent. The table lists some 4,200 clones, around four fifths of them singletons. Material: tumor tissue. The chain couples TRBV18 to TRBJ2-5; TRBD2 might be the D (6 bases). This clonotype originated in a human donor with high-grade serous ovarian cancer. The CDR3 sequence: CASSPPPGVTQYF. The DNA for the CDR3 is TGTGCCAGCTCACCCCCACCGGGGGTCACCCAGTACTTC.